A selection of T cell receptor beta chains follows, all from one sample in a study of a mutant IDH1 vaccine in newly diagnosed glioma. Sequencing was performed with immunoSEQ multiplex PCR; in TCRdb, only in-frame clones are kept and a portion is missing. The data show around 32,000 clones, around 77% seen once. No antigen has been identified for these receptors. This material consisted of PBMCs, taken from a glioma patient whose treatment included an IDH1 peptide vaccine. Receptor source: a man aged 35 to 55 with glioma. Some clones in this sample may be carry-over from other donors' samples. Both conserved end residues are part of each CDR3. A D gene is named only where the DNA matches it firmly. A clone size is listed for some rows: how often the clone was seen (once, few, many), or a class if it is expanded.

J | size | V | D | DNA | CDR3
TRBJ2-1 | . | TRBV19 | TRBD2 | TGTGCCAGTAGTGCCCGACTAGCGGGGGGAAAACGATACAGGAGCTCCTACAATGAGCAGTTCTTC | CASSARLAGGKRYRSSYNEQFF
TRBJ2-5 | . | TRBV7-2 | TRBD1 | TGTGCCAGCAGCCCTCGAGGACAGGGATTCGAGACCCAGTACTTC | CASSPRGQGFETQYF
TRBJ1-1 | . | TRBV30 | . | TGTGCCTGGAATGGGGGTGGGCCGGAGGCTTTCTTT | CAWNGGGPEAFF
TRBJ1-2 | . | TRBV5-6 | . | TGTGCCAGCAGCTCAATGGACAAGTGGTTCGATGGCTACACCTTC | CASSSMDKWFDGYTF
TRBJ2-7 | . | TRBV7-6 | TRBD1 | TGTGCCAGCAGCCTGAGGACAGGGAGTTCCTACGAGCAGTACTTC | CASSLRTGSSYEQYF
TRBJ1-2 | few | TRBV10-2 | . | TGCGCCAGCAGTGAGAGTGTAGGCGGACAAGGGGGCTATGGCTACACCTTC | CASSESVGGQGGYGYTF
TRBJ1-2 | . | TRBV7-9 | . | TGTGCCAGCAGAGCGTCGGGGGACGGCTACACCTTC | CASRASGDGYTF
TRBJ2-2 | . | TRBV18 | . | TGTGCCAGCTCACCCGGGGGGAACACCGGGGAGCTGTTTTTT | CASSPGGNTGELFF
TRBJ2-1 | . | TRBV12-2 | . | TGTGCAGGCCCCCAGATTTATGTGGGGGACTACAATGAGCAGTTCTTC | CAGPQIYVGDYNEQFF
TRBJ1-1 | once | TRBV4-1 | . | TGCGCCAGCAGCCCAGGACAGATGAACACTGAAGCTTTCTTT | CASSPGQMNTEAFF
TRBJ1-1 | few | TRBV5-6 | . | TGTGCCAGCAGCCCCTGGAGTGGCACTGAAGCTTTCTTT | CASSPWSGTEAFF
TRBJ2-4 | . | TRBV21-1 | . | TGTGCCGGACCCGGGACATTAGAAAACATTCAGTACTTC | CAGPGTLENIQYF
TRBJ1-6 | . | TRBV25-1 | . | TGTGCCAGCAGTGTAGTAGGGTCTCGCCATAATTCACCCCTCCACTTT | CASSVVGSRHNSPLHF
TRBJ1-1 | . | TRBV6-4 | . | TGTGCCAGCAGTGACCAGGGGAGCACTGAAGCTTTCTTT | CASSDQGSTEAFF
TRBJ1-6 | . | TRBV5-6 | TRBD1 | TGTGCCAGCAGCAACGACAGGGGGAACTATAATTCACCCCTCCACTTT | CASSNDRGNYNSPLHF
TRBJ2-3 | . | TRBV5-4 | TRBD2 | TGTGCCAGCAGCCCCACGGGGGGGCGAGATACGCAGTATTTT | CASSPTGGRDTQYF
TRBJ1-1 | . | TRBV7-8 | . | TGTGCCAGCAGCTTAATCCGGGGACTCAGCACTGAAGCTTTCTTT | CASSLIRGLSTEAFF
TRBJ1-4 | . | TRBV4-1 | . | TGCGCCAGCAGCCCCTACAGGGTTACGGATGAAAAACTGTTTTTT | CASSPYRVTDEKLFF
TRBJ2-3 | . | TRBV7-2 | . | TGTGCCAGCAGCGAAGCAGGGGATACGCAGTATTTT | CASSEAGDTQYF
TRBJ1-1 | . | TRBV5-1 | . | TGCGCCAGCAGCATCTACAGGGAGTCCGCCTCTGAAGCTTTCTTT | CASSIYRESASEAFF
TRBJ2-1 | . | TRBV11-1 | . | TGTGCCAGCAGCTCGTTCGCGAGTGAGCAGTTCTTC | CASSSFASEQFF
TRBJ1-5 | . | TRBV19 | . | TGTGCCAGTAGTACCCGGGACAACAGCAATCAGCCCCAGCATTTT | CASSTRDNSNQPQHF
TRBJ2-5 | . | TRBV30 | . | TGTGCCTGGAACCTTGGGCGGGAGACCCAGTACTTC | CAWNLGRETQYF
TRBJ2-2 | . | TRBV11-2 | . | TGTGCCAGCAGCCCACGTAGATTCACCGGGGAGCTGTTTTTT | CASSPRRFTGELFF
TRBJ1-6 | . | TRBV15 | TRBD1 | TGTGCCACCAGCATGGACAGGGCAAGCTCCTATAATTCACCCCTCCACTTT | CATSMDRASSYNSPLHF
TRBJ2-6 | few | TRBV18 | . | TGTGCCAGCTCACCCACAGGGCCAACGAACGTCCTGACTTTC | CASSPTGPTNVLTF
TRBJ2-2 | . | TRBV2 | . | TGTGCCAGCAGTGAAAGGGTTGGTGGCGGGGAGCTGTTTTTT | CASSERVGGGELFF
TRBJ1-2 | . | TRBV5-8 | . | TGTGCCAGCAGATTTAGAGGACAGCTCTATGGCTACACCTTC | CASRFRGQLYGYTF
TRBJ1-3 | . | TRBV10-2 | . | TGCGCCAGCAGTGAGGGCAGGGGCTCTGGAAACACCATATATTTT | CASSEGRGSGNTIYF
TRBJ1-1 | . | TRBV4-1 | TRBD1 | TGCGCCAGCAGCCAAGGACAGGGGACCAACACTGAAGCTTTCTTT | CASSQGQGTNTEAFF
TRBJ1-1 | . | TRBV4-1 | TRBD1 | TGCGCCAGCAGCCCTAGGGGGACAGGGATGAACACTGAAGCTTTCTTT | CASSPRGTGMNTEAFF
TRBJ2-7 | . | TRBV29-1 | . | TGCAGCGTTGGCAGGACTGTCTACGAGCAGTACTTC | CSVGRTVYEQYF
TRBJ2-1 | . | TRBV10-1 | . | TGCGCCAGCGCGACAGGCTACAATGAGCAGTTCTTC | CASATGYNEQFF
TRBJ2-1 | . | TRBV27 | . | TGTGCCAGCAGTGGAGGTGTTCAGGGCAATGAGCAGTTCTTC | CASSGGVQGNEQFF
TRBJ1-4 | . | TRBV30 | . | TGTGCCTGGAGTCGCCCTTTCGAAGGGGATGAAAAACTGTTTTTT | CAWSRPFEGDEKLFF
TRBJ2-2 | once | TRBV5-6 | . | TGTGCCAGCAGCCAGTTCAGGGGGAACACCGGGGAGCTGTTTTTT | CASSQFRGNTGELFF
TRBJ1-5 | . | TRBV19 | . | TGTGCCAGTAGTATGTGGACCAATAATGGGCCCCAGCATTTT | CASSMWTNNGPQHF
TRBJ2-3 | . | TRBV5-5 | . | TGTGCCAGCAGCTCCCTCCAAGGGTCCACAGATACGCAGTATTTT | CASSSLQGSTDTQYF
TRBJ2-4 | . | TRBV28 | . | TGTGCCAGCAGGCCTGCCGGGAGCTGGGACATTCAGTACTTC | CASRPAGSWDIQYF
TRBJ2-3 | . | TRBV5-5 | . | TGTGCCAGCAGCACAGGGTTTCCTAGCACAGATACGCAGTATTTT | CASSTGFPSTDTQYF
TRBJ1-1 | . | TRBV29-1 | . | TGCAGCGCCAGGGTTAGGGGCAACACTGAAGCTTTCTTT | CSARVRGNTEAFF